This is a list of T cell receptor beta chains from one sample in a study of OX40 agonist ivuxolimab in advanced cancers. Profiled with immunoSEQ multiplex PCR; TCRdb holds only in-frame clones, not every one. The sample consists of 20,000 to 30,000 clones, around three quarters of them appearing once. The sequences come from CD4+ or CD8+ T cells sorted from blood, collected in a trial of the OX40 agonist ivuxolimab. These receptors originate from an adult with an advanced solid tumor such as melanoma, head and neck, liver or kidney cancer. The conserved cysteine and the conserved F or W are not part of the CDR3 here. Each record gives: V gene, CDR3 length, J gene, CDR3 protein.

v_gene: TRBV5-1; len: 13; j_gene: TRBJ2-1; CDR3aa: ASSLVSADYNEQF
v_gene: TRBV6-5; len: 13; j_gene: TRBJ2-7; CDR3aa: ASSYDGTGFNEQY
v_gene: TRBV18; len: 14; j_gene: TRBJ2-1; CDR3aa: ASSPNEARLGNEQF
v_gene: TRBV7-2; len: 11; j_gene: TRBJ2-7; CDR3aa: ASAGTGSYEQY
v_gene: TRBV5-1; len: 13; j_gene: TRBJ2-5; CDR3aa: ASSGGLAVQETQY
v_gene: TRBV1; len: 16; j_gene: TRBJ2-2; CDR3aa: TSSQEMASETNTGELF
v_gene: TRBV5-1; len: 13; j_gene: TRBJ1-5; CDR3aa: ASSSSGVSNQPQH
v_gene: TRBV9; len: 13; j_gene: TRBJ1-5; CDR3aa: ASSETGDPYQPQH
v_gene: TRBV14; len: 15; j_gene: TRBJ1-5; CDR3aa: ASSQDRRTDSNQPQH
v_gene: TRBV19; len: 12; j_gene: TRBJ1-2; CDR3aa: ASSIFEQGDGYT
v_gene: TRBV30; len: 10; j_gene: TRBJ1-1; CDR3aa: AWSPRNTEAF
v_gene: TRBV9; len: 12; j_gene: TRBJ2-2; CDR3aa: ASKGAGTTGELF
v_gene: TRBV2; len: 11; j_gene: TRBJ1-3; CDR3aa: ASSQGTGNTIY
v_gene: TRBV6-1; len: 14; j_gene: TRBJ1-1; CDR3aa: ASSEETGEGGTEAF
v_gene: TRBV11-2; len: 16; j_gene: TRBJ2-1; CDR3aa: ASSLGTSGGASYNEQF
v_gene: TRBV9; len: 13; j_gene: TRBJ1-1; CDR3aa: ASSVVPTKNTEAF
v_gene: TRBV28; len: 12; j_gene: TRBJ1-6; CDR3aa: ASSLWIGNSPLH
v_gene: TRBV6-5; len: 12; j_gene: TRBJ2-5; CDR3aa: ASLGAGGVETQY
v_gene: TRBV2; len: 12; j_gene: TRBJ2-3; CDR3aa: ASRASEVADTQY
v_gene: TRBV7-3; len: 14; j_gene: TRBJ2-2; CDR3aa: ASSLQGTGGPGELF
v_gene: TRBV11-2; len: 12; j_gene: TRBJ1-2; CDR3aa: ASTHLRVKGGYT
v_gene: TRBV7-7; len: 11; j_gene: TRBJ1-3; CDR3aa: ASSLNLGSTIY
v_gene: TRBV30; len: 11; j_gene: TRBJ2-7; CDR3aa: AWSSTGVGEQY
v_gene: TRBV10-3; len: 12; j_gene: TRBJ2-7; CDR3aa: AISGAGGSREQY
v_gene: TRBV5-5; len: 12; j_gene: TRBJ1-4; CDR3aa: ASSRGESNEKLF
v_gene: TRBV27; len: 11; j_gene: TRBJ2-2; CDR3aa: ASSFVWSKELF
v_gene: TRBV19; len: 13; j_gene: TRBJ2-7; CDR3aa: ASSSLVSRTYEQY
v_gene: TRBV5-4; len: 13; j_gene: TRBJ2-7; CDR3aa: ASSLPGLGRYEQY
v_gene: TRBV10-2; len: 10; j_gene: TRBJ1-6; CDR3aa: ASRAGISPLH
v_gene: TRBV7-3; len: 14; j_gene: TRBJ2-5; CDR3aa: ASSLTGLAGWETQY
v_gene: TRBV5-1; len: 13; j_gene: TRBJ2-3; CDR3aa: ASSLQFSSTDTQY
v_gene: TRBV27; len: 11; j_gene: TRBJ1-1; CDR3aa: ASSLRTRGMAF
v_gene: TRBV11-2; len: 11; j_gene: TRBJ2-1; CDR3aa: ASSFFDSNEQF
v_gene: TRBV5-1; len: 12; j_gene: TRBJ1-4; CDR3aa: ASSFRGQGEKLF
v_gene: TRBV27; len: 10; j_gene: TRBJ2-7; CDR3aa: ASRGNSYEQY
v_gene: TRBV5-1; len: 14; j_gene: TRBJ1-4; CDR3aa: ASSLWTGGNNEKLF
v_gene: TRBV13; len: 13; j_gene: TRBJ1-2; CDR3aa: ASSLGYGGGYGYT
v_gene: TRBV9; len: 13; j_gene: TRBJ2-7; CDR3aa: ASSVEGQGGYEQY
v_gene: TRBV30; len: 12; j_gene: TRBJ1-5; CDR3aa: AWSTGGWWQPQH
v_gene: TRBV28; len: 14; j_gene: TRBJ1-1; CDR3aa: ASSPQGTAQKVEAF
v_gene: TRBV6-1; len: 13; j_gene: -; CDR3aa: ASSDPTRRPYEQY
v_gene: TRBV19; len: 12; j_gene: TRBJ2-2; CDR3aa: ASSLTGVTGELF
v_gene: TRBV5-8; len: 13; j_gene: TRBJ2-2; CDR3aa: ASSLEAWDAGELF
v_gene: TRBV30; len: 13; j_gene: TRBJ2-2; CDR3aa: AWSWTGFNTGELF
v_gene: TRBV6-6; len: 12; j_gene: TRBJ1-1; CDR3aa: ASTRTGMNTEAF
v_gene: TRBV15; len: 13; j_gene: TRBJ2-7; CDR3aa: ATSRDFRWKNEQY
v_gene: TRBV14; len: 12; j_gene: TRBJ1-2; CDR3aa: ASSPGQNLYGYT
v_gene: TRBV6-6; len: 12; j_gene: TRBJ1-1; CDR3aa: ASSYTGLDTEAF